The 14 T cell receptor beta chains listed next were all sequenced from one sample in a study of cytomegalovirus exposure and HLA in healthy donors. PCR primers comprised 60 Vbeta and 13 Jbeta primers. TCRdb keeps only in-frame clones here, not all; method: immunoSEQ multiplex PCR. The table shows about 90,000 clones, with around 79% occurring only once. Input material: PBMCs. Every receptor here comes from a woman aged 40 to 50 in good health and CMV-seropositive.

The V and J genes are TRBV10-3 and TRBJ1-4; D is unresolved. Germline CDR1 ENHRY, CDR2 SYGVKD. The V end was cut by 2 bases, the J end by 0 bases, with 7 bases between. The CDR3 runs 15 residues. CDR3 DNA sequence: TGTGCCATCAGTGAGAATGGAGCAACTAATGAAAAACTGTTTTTT. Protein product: CAISENGATNEKLFF.

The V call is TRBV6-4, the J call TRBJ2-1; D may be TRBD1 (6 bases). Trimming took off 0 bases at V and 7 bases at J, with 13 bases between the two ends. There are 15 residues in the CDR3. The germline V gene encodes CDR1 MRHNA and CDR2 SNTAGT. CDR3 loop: CASSDSGASGNEQFF. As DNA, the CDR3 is TGTGCCAGCAGTGACTCGGGGGCTAGTGGGAATGAGCAGTTCTTC.

The CDR3 coding sequence is TGCGCCAGCAGCGGCGGGGGGAACTCGAACACTGAAGCTTTCTTT. This gives the protein CASSGGGNSNTEAFF. The chain links TRBV4-3 to TRBJ1-1, with D possibly TRBD1 on 5 matching bases. The ends were cut back, 5 bases at V and 1 base at J, with 14 bases in the middle. CDR1 and CDR2 (germline): LGHNA, YSLEER. The CDR3 loop spans 15 amino acids.

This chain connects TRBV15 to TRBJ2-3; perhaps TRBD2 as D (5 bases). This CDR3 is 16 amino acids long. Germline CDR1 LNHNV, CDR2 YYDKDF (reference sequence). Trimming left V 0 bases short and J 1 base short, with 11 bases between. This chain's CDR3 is CATSRDEGWGTDTQYF. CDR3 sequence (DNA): TGTGCCACCAGCAGAGATGAGGGCTGGGGCACAGATACGCAGTATTTT.

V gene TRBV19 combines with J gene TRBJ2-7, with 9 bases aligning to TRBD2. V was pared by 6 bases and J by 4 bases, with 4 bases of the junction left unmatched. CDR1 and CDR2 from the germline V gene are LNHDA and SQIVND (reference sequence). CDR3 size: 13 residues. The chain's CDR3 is CASRTSGRYEQYF. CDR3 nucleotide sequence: TGTGCCAGTAGGACTAGCGGACGTTACGAGCAGTACTTC.

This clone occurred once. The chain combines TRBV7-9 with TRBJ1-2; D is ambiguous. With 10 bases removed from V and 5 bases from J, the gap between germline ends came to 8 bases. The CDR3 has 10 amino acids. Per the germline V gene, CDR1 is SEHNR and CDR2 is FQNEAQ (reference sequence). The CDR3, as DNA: TGTGCCATTTCGGGGTATGGCTACACCTTC. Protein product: CAISGYGYTF.

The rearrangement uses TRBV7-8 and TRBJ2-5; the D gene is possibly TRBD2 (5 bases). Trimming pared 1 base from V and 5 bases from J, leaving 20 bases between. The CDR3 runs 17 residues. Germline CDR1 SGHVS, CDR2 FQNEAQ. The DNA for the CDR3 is TGTGCCAGCAGCTTAGGAACCGGAACGGGGTTTAGGGAGACCCAGTACTTC. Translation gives CASSLGTGTGFRETQYF.

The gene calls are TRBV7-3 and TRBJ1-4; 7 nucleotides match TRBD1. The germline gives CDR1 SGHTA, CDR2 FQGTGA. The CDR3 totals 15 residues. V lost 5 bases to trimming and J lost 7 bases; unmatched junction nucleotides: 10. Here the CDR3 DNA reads TGTGCCAGCAGCACGGGGACAGCCGGCGGTGAAAAACTGTTTTTT. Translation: CASSTGTAGGEKLFF.

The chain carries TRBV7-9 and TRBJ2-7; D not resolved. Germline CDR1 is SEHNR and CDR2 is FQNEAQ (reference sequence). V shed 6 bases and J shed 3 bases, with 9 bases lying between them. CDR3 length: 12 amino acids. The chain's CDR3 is CASRQQNYEQYF. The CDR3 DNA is TGTGCCAGCAGACAACAGAACTACGAGCAGTACTTC.

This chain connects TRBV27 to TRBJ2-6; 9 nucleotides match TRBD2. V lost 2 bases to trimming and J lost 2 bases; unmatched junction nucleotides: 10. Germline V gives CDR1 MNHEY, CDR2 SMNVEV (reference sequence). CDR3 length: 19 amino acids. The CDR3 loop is CASSLGGSGSLAGANVLTF. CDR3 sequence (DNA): TGTGCCAGCAGTTTAGGGGGTAGCGGGAGTTTAGCTGGGGCCAACGTCCTGACTTTC.

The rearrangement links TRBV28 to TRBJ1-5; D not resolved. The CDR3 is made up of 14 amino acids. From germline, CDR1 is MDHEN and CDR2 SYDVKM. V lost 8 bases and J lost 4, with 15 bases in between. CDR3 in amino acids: CASHRAAPNQPQHF. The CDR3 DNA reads TGTGCCAGCCACCGAGCCGCTCCGAATCAGCCCCAGCATTTT.

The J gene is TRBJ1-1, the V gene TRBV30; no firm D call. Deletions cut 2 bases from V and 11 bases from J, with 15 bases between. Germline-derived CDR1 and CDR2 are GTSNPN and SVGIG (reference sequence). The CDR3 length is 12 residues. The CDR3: CAWSPHLTRAFF. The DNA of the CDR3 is TGTGCCTGGAGTCCCCATCTCACGAGGGCTTTCTTT.

The CDR3 region is CASSQGQDNQPQHF. CDR3 DNA sequence: TGCGCCAGCAGCCAAGGACAGGACAATCAGCCCCAGCATTTT. The chain joins TRBV5-1 to TRBJ1-5, with TRBD1 matching over 7 bases. This CDR3 has 14 residues. V dropped 4 bases and J dropped 3; count of bases not matched to a gene: 4. Germline V CDR1 and CDR2: SGHRS, YFSETQ.

CDR3 region: CASSRLNRGGELFF. Here the CDR3 DNA reads TGCGCCAGCAGCCGATTAAACAGGGGCGGGGAGCTGTTTTTT. The V gene is TRBV4-1, the J gene TRBJ2-2, with 7 bases identical to TRBD1. Germline CDR1 is MGHRA and CDR2 is YSYEKL. V lost 4 bases to trimming and J lost 7 bases; unmatched junction nucleotides: 6. The CDR3 has 14 amino acids.